This T cell receptor beta chain was found in a study of blood T cells in healthy people across ages. Looking at the study overall: Per two T cells, template switching captured roughly one barcoded beta molecule.

It was with a sample-barcoded 5' primer and a J-beta primer mix that a second PCR of about 7 to 12 cycles was run. In TCRdb, the 5' RACE reads were re-called with MiXCR into one record per CDR3 protein. The sample has hundreds of thousands of distinct CDR3 sequences; approximately 44% are singletons. Broader study findings: Older age went with lower TCR beta diversity per million T cells, in a roughly linear way. The long-lived group displayed more naive CD4+ cells, plus higher diversity, than the aged donors did.

V was clipped by 4 bases and J by 5 bases; unmatched bases: 4. This CDR3 region has 14 residues. This clonotype was detected a few times. Its antigen remains unidentified. Healthy Caucasians from Russia aged roughly 6 to 95 served as donors. This sequence was found in a man in his fifties or sixties in good health. Sequencing was carried out using blood. V is TRBV12-3 or TRBV12-4 and J is TRBJ2-2; 7 bases line up with TRBD2. The CDR3 DNA reads TGTGCCAGCAGTTCGGGACTATATACCGGGGAGCTGTTTTTT. Translated: CASSSGLYTGELFF.